One and the same sample provided the 25 T cell receptor beta chains below, sequenced in a study of OX40 agonist ivuxolimab in advanced cancers. TCRdb keeps only in-frame clones here, not all; method: immunoSEQ multiplex PCR. The sample contains around 100,000 clones, roughly 90% of which appear only once. The sample in question was CD4+ or CD8+ T cells sorted from blood, obtained in a trial of the OX40 agonist ivuxolimab. The receptors shown here come from an adult with an advanced solid tumor such as melanoma, head and neck, liver or kidney cancer.

The chain employs TRBV21-1 and TRBJ2-3; the table assigns TRBD2, which was not confirmed against the DNA. TRBV21-1 is labeled a pseudogene. This CDR3 has 16 residues. In DNA, the CDR3 is TGTGCCAGCAGCAAAGGGTGGGGGGGGCCCACAGATACGCAGTATTTT. It translates to CASSKGWGGPTDTQYF.

The chain links TRBV13 to TRBJ1-2; D is unclear. Germline CDR1 and CDR2: PRHDT and FYEKMQ (reference sequence). CDR3 length: 15 amino acids. V lost 4 bases and J lost 4, with 16 bases in between. This CDR3 reads CASSSYTRGIYGYTF. CDR3 bases: TGTGCCAGCAGCTCATATACGCGAGGGATCTATGGCTACACCTTC.

This chain connects TRBV19 to TRBJ2-1; possibly TRBD1 for D (5 bases). This CDR3 is 12 amino acids long. CDR1 LNHDA and CDR2 SQIVND come from the germline V gene (reference sequence). V gave up 7 bases and J gave up 10 bases, with 14 bases separating them. The CDR3 region is CASKGFLGEQFF. Written as DNA, the CDR3 is TGTGCCAGTAAGGGGTTCCTTGGGGAGCAGTTCTTC. Full variable domain (rest looked up from reference TRBV19 and TRBJ2-1): DGGITQSPKYLFRKEGQNVTLSCEQNLNHDAMYWYRQDPGQGLRLIYYSQIVNDFQKGDIAEGYSVSREKKESFPLTVTSAQKNPTAFYLCASKGFLGEQFFGPGTRLTVL.

The chain uses TRBV6-6 and TRBJ2-7; 8 bases align to TRBD1. CDR3 length equals 13 residues. CDR1 and CDR2 from the germline V gene are MNHNY and SVGAGI (reference sequence). V was pared by 6 bases and J by 6 bases, with 7 bases of the junction left unmatched. CDR3 amino acids: CASRGVDRGEQYF. CDR3 DNA sequence: TGTGCCAGCAGGGGGGTCGACAGGGGCGAGCAGTACTTC.

DNA of the CDR3: TGTGCCAGCAGCTCAGGCGCGGGGTTTACCAACTATGGCTACACCTTC. Translation: CASSSGAGFTNYGYTF. This chain uses TRBV11-2 with TRBJ1-2; the D is unclear. Trimming cost V 4 bases and J 2 bases, with 17 bases left between them. In germline, CDR1 is SGHAT, CDR2 FQNNGV. The CDR3 covers 16 residues.

This chain uses TRBV30 with TRBJ2-7; 11 positions match TRBD2. Germline V gene lookup returns CDR1 GTSNPN and CDR2 SVGIG (reference sequence). V lost 1 base and J lost 2; bases outside the gene matches: 4. This CDR3 is built from 15 residues. The CDR3 reads CAWSGGLAATYEQYF. The CDR3, as DNA: TGTGCCTGGAGTGGGGGACTAGCGGCAACCTACGAGCAGTACTTC.

The V call is TRBV30, the J call TRBJ2-2, with a weak D call TRBD1 (5 bases). Germline-derived CDR1 and CDR2 are GTSNPN and SVGIG (reference sequence). The CDR3 covers 14 residues. The germline V and J ends were trimmed by 0 bases and 10 bases, with 15 bases remaining between them. The CDR3 sequence: CAWSVGHESAELFF. The CDR3 region has the DNA TGTGCCTGGAGTGTCGGACATGAGTCCGCGGAGCTGTTTTTT.

The chain recombines TRBV27 with TRBJ2-7; D tentatively fits TRBD1 or TRBD2 (5 bases each). Germline V gene sequence: CDR1 MNHEY, CDR2 SMNVEV (reference sequence). The CDR3 has 14 amino acids. Trimming pared 6 bases from V and 6 bases from J, leaving 18 bases between. The CDR3 nucleotides read TGTGCCAGCAGCTACCCGGGACCTGGGGGCGAGCAGTACTTC. The encoded protein is CASSYPGPGGEQYF.

The chain employs TRBV5-1 and TRBJ2-7; D gene ambiguous. Per germline, CDR1 SGHRS and CDR2 YFSETQ. V lost 3 bases to trimming and J lost 4 bases, with 11 bases between them. The CDR3 covers 13 residues. The CDR3 region is CASSSPKPYEQYF. The DNA of the CDR3 is TGCGCCAGCAGCTCACCTAAACCGTACGAGCAGTACTTC.

This clone occurred a few times. The rearrangement uses TRBV4-2 and TRBJ2-2; 7 nucleotides align to TRBD2. This CDR3 is 16 amino acids long. The germline gives CDR1 LGHNA, CDR2 YNFKEQ. The V segment lost 0 bases and the J segment 4 bases; nucleotides outside the gene matches: 5. CDR3 region: CASSQEGRAVTGELFF. The CDR3 DNA is TGTGCCAGCAGCCAAGAGGGGAGGGCAGTCACCGGGGAGCTGTTTTTT.

This chain links TRBV7-2 with TRBJ2-7; possible D gene TRBD1, 6 bases. CDR3 length equals 14 residues. The ends were cut back, 5 bases at V and 0 bases at J, with 11 bases in the middle. Germline CDR1 is SGHTA and CDR2 is FQGNSA. CDR3 nucleotide sequence: TGTGCCAGCAGCATAAACAGGGCCTCCTACGAGCAGTACTTC. Residues: CASSINRASYEQYF. The full variable domain, rest sourced from reference TRBV7-2 and TRBJ2-7, is GAGVSQSPSNKVTEKGKDVELRCDPISGHTALYWYRQSLGQGLEFLIYFQGNSAPDKSGLPSDRFSAERTGGSVSTLTIQRTQQEDSAVYLCASSINRASYEQYFGPGTRLTVT.

V is TRBV28 and J is TRBJ1-4, with TRBD1 identical over 8 bases. Germline lookup yields CDR1 MDHEN and CDR2 SYDVKM. The CDR3 runs to 17 residues. Germline trimming cut 4 bases from V and 4 bases from J; bases unmatched to any gene: 11. CDR3 in DNA: TGTGCCAGCAGTTCCGGGGGCAGGGGGCTTAATAATGAAAAACTGTTTTTT. Translated: CASSSGGRGLNNEKLFF.

This chain connects TRBV19 to TRBJ2-1; a possible D gene is TRBD1 (6 bases). Germline lookup yields CDR1 LNHDA and CDR2 SQIVND (reference sequence). The CDR3 length is 15 residues. The ends were cut back, 3 bases at V and 0 bases at J, with 9 bases in the middle. In nucleotides, the CDR3 is TGTGCCAGTAGTATCCAGGGGCTCTCCTACAATGAGCAGTTCTTC. Amino acids: CASSIQGLSYNEQFF. The whole variable domain, filled in from reference TRBV19 and TRBJ2-1, reads DGGITQSPKYLFRKEGQNVTLSCEQNLNHDAMYWYRQDPGQGLRLIYYSQIVNDFQKGDIAEGYSVSREKKESFPLTVTSAQKNPTAFYLCASSIQGLSYNEQFFGPGTRLTVL.

The chain links TRBV5-1 to TRBJ2-5; perhaps TRBD2 as D (5 bases). Germline CDR1 is SGHRS and CDR2 is YFSETQ. The CDR3 is 17 amino acids. The germline V and J ends were trimmed by 4 bases and 2 bases, with 21 bases remaining between them. The CDR3 sequence: CASSQGLGGWEQETQYF. CDR3 nucleotides: TGCGCCAGCAGCCAAGGACTTGGAGGATGGGAGCAAGAGACCCAGTACTTC.

V usage is TRBV14 and J usage is TRBJ2-1; D is undetermined. Trimming cost V 0 bases and J 6 bases, with 6 bases left between them. This CDR3 spans 13 amino acids. Looked up from germline, CDR1 is SGHDN and CDR2 is FVKESK. DNA for the CDR3: TGTGCCAGCAGCCAAGATAGTCCCAATGAGCAGTTCTTC. Translated, it gives CASSQDSPNEQFF.

This clone was found once. CDR3 protein: CAWSGGTGSSYEQYF. DNA of the CDR3: TGTGCCTGGAGTGGGGGGACAGGAAGCTCCTACGAGCAGTACTTC. The V gene is TRBV30, the J gene TRBJ2-7; 8 nucleotides line up with TRBD1. The CDR3 has 15 residues. Germline assignment: CDR1 GTSNPN and CDR2 SVGIG (reference sequence). V trimming: 1 base; J trimming: 0 bases; junction bases outside the gene matches: 5.

The chain combines TRBV5-1 with TRBJ1-1; D remains ambiguous. Trimming stripped 0 bases from V and 0 bases from J, with 9 bases between. CDR3 length equals 15 residues. Germline V lookup: CDR1 SGHRS, CDR2 YFSETQ. CDR3 DNA sequence: TGCGCCAGCAGCTTGGACAGACTAATGAACACTGAAGCTTTCTTT. Translated: CASSLDRLMNTEAFF.

The chain links TRBV11-3 to TRBJ2-1; 11 bases align to TRBD2. V trimming: 6 bases; J trimming: 7 bases; junction bases outside the gene matches: 5. Germline loops: CDR1 SGHNT, CDR2 YENEEA. The CDR3 totals 14 residues. CDR3 nucleotide sequence: TGTGCCAGCAGTCCGGGGACTAGCGGAAATGAGCAGTTCTTC. As protein: CASSPGTSGNEQFF.

The chain has TRBV29-1 and TRBJ1-1, with D maybe TRBD1 (5 bases). CDR1 and CDR2 (germline): SQVTM, ANQGSEA. V gave up 6 bases and J gave up 0 bases, with 14 bases separating them. The CDR3 runs to 14 residues. In nucleotides, the CDR3 is TGCAGCGTAACACCCCAGGGCATGAACACTGAAGCTTTCTTT. Residues: CSVTPQGMNTEAFF.

V gene TRBV6-1 combines with J gene TRBJ2-3; possibly TRBD1 for D (5 bases). Deletions cut 7 bases from V and 5 bases from J, with 19 bases between. CDR3 length equals 15 residues. Looked up from germline, CDR1 is MNHNS and CDR2 is SASEGT. Here the CDR3 reads CASIVGQGKVDTQYF. CDR3 DNA: TGTGCCAGCATAGTCGGCCAGGGTAAGGTAGATACGCAGTATTTT.

The chain couples TRBV6-1 to TRBJ2-3; 8 bases line up with TRBD2. The CDR3 contains 16 residues. Germline CDR1 is MNHNS and CDR2 is SASEGT. Germline trimming cut 2 bases from V and 3 bases from J; bases unmatched to any gene: 7. The chain's CDR3 is CASSELGSGVTDTQYF. The CDR3 DNA is TGTGCCAGCAGTGAATTGGGTAGCGGGGTAACAGATACGCAGTATTTT.

The J gene is TRBJ2-7, the V gene TRBV5-4; 7 bases are a match to TRBD1. CDR3 length equals 12 residues. Germline trimming cut 5 bases from V and 8 bases from J; bases unmatched to any gene: 7. CDR1 is SGHNT, CDR2 YYREEE, per germline (reference sequence). CDR3 amino acids: CASSLPRGQQYF. The CDR3 coding sequence is TGTGCCAGCAGTTTACCTAGGGGGCAGCAGTACTTC. The full variable domain, completed using reference TRBV5-4 and TRBJ2-7, is ETGVTQSPTHLIKTRGQQVTLRCSSQSGHNTVSWYQQALGQGPQFIFQYYREEENGRGNFPPRFSGLQFPNYSSELNVNALELDDSALYLCASSLPRGQQYFGPGTRLTVT.

This chain uses TRBV5-6 with TRBJ2-7; 10 bases map to TRBD1. Germline CDR1 reads SGHDT; CDR2 reads YYEEEE. The ends lost 3 bases at V and 12 bases at J; junction bases unmatched: 9. The CDR3 covers 13 residues. CDR3 in DNA: TGTGCCAGCAGCTCCTCGACGGACAGGGGGGGGTACTTC. It encodes CASSSSTDRGGYF.

The chain recombines TRBV2 with TRBJ1-3, with no clear D. V gave up 2 bases and J gave up 0 bases, with 5 bases separating them. This CDR3 region has 14 residues. Per the germline V gene, CDR1 is SNHLY and CDR2 is FYNNEI. CDR3 bases: TGTGCCAGCAGTGAACGGGCCTCTGGAAACACCATATATTTT. As protein: CASSERASGNTIYF.

The chain couples TRBV7-9 to TRBJ1-1; TRBD1 agrees at 7 bases. Germline CDR1 reads SEHNR; CDR2 reads FQNEAQ (reference sequence). CDR3 size: 18 residues. Trimming removed 5 bases from V and 0 bases from J; junction bases left unmatched: 15. Here the CDR3 reads CASSPSLRDSPLNTEAFF. The CDR3 coding sequence is TGTGCCAGCAGCCCAAGTTTGCGGGACAGCCCGTTGAACACTGAAGCTTTCTTT.